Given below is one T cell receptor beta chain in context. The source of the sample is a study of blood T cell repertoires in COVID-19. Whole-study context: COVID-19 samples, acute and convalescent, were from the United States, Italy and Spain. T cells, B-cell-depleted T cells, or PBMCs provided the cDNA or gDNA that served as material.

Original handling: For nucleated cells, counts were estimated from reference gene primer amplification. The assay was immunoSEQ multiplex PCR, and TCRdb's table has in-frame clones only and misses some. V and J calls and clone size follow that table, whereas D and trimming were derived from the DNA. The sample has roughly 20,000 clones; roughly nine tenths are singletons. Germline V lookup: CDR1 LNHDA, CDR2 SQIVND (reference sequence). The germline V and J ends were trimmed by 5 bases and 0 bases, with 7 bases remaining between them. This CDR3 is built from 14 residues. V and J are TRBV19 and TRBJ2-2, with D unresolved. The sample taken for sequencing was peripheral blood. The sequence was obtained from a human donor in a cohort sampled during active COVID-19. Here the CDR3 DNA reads TGTGCCAGTAGTCCCTATCCGAACACCGGGGAGCTGTTTTTT. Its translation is CASSPYPNTGELFF.